These 27 T cell receptor beta chains share one sample of origin, sequenced in a study of prognosis after radiotherapy for stage I lung cancer (dated by TCRdb to the early 2020s). The listed sequencing device is Illumina HiSeq 3000. Two rounds of multiplex PCR were used to amplify the TCR beta CDR3 region from genomic DNA. In the first PCR round, primers specific to each TRBV and TRBJ gene were used, and the primer sequences were filed in Chinese patent CN105087789A. TCRdb passed the public sequencing reads through fastp at Q25 and MiXCR, retaining productive beta sequences. Identical CDR3 proteins give one entry, which carries the most common genes and DNA. The sample includes under 20,000 distinct CDR3 sequences, with 44% observed a single time. About two fifths of the sample comes from the top ten. The starting material was PBMCs, obtained before or after stereotactic body radiation therapy (not recorded which). These receptors all stem from a donor over 45 with non-small cell lung cancer.

This clonotype was seen once. The V call is TRBV5-1, the J call TRBJ2-7, with D possibly TRBD1 on 5 matching bases. The CDR3 consists of 15 residues. From germline, CDR1 is SGHRS and CDR2 YFSETQ. The ends were cut back, 4 bases at V and 6 bases at J, with 20 bases in the middle. The CDR3 DNA reads as TGCGCCAGCAGCAGCGTCAGGGCTGTCCTTGTCGAGCAGTACTTC. It codes for CASSSVRAVLVEQYF.

This clonotype was seen ten or more times. The chain combines TRBV6-1 with TRBJ2-4; TRBD2 matches at 8 bases. Germline CDR1 and CDR2: MNHNS and SASEGT. J gave up 6 bases and V 8 bases, and 3 bases lay outside the gene matches. The CDR3 loop spans 12 amino acids. Here the CDR3 DNA reads TGTGCCAGCTCCGGGGGGGCAAACATTCAGTACTTC. This gives the protein CASSGGANIQYF.

This sequence joins TRBV5-1 and TRBJ1-4; 8 bases line up with TRBD1. CDR3 size: 15 residues. Germline-derived CDR1 and CDR2 are SGHRS and YFSETQ. V trimming: 6 bases; J trimming: 7 bases; junction bases outside the gene matches: 11. CDR3 sequence: CASTQNGQGGEKLFF. CDR3 nucleotide sequence: TGCGCCAGCACTCAAAATGGACAGGGTGGTGAAAAACTGTTTTTT.

The chain has TRBV6-5 and TRBJ1-2; the D is unclear. Germline loops: CDR1 MNHEY, CDR2 SVGAGI. The V and J ends lost 0 bases and 4 bases respectively, with 6 bases between them. CDR3 length: 13 residues. This chain's CDR3 is CASSYSMAYGYTF. The DNA of the CDR3 is TGTGCCAGCAGTTACTCCATGGCCTATGGCTACACCTTC.

This clonotype appeared many times. CDR3 in amino acids: CASSPNSGGRSGTQYF. The CDR3 DNA reads as TGTGCCAGCAGTCCGAATTCCGGCGGGAGGAGTGGGACCCAGTACTTC. This chain connects TRBV5-4 to TRBJ2-5, with 8 positions matching TRBD2. Germline assignment: CDR1 SGHNT and CDR2 YYREEE (reference sequence). V lost 5 bases and J lost 7; bases outside the gene matches: 16. CDR3 length equals 16 residues.

V is TRBV20-1 and J is TRBJ2-7; 9 nucleotides agree with TRBD2. J lost 2 bases, V lost 5 bases, and 10 bases had no gene match. This CDR3 spans 15 amino acids. CDR1 is DFQATT, CDR2 SNEGSKA, per germline (reference sequence). CDR3: CSAPPSAGGTYEQYF. The CDR3 DNA sequence: TGCAGTGCTCCCCCCTCTGCGGGAGGGACCTACGAGCAGTACTTC.

Regarding this clonotype: The germline gene is not matched at one end of the junction; a read error may be the cause. The chain uses TRBV4-1 and TRBJ2-5; 11 bases agree with TRBD1. The CDR3 extends over 16 amino acids. CDR1 is MGHRA, CDR2 YSYEKL, per germline. The CDR3 loop is CTSSHPSRDRGETQYF. The CDR3 region has the DNA TGCACCAGCAGCCATCCTTCCCGGGACAGGGGGGAGACCCAGTACTTC.

This chain uses TRBV11-2 with TRBJ2-5; no clear D. CDR1 is SGHAT, CDR2 FQNNGV, per germline. CDR3 size: 14 residues. The V gene lost 3 bases and the J gene lost 1 base, with 9 bases spanning the gap. The CDR3 bases are TGTGCCAGCAGCTTTGGAGCACTCCAAGAGACCCAGTACTTC. This sequence encodes CASSFGALQETQYF.

The V and J genes are TRBV6-1 and TRBJ2-2; possibly TRBD2 for D (6 bases). The CDR3 covers 14 residues. V was cut by 10 bases and J by 5 bases, with 17 bases left in between. The germline CDR1 and CDR2 sequences are MNHNS and SASEGT. The CDR3 protein is CATEGYGTTGELFF. The CDR3 DNA reads as TGTGCCACCGAGGGGTACGGGACTACCGGGGAGCTGTTTTTT.

There are many counts of this clonotype. The chain links TRBV5-1 to TRBJ2-7; D perhaps matches TRBD2 (7 bases). V lost 1 base, J lost 6 bases, and 17 bases lay in between. The CDR3 is made up of 15 amino acids. Looked up from germline, CDR1 is SGHRS and CDR2 is YFSETQ. CDR3 sequence (DNA): TGCGCCAGCAGCTTGATTTGGGGGGGGCTTGCCGAGCAGTACTTC. Residues: CASSLIWGGLAEQYF. Filled out from reference TRBV5-1 and TRBJ2-7, the complete variable domain reads KAGVTQTPRYLIKTRGQQVTLSCSPISGHRSVSWYQQTPGQGLQFLFEYFSETQRNKGNFPGRFSGRQFSNSRSEMNVSTLELGDSALYLCASSLIWGGLAEQYFGPGTRLTVT.

This clonotype was observed a handful of times. A much larger clone is a single base away; this may be a read error. The chain links TRBV5-6 to TRBJ2-1; D not certain. The CDR3 length is 13 residues. Germline V gene sequence: CDR1 SGHDT, CDR2 YYEEEE. Trimming removed 8 bases at V and 5 bases at J, with 14 bases between. This CDR3 reads CASTESVDNEQFF. The CDR3, as DNA: TGTGCCAGTACAGAGAGCGTGGACAATGAGCAGTTCTTC.

By its share, this clonotype is medium-sized (0.01 to 0.1%). The chain joins TRBV6-1 to TRBJ2-7; 9 nucleotides align to TRBD2. V shed 7 bases and J 1 base; nucleotides not matched to a gene: 8. Germline CDR1 is MNHNS and CDR2 is SASEGT. This CDR3 has 15 amino acids. CDR3 sequence: CASTEGLAPSYEQYF. In DNA form, the CDR3 reads TGTGCCAGCACTGAGGGACTAGCCCCTTCCTACGAGCAGTACTTC.

V usage is TRBV4-1 and J usage is TRBJ2-1; the D gene is possibly TRBD1 (7 bases). The CDR3 has 14 amino acids. CDR1 and CDR2 (germline): MGHRA, YSYEKL. V was shortened by 2 bases and J by 8 bases, with 13 bases between the two germline ends. CDR3 loop: CASSQNARGDEQFF. In DNA form, the CDR3 reads TGCGCCAGCAGCCAAAACGCCAGGGGGGATGAGCAGTTCTTC.

The sample holds many counts of this clonotype. This chain joins TRBV30 and TRBJ2-5; no definite D call. V lost 3 bases and J lost 5, with 7 bases in between. The CDR3 extends over 11 amino acids. From germline, CDR1 is GTSNPN and CDR2 SVGIG (reference sequence). The CDR3: CAWSSRETQYF. The CDR3 bases are TGTGCCTGGAGCAGTAGGGAGACCCAGTACTTC.

The CDR3 bases are TGTGCCAGCAGCCAAGCGAGAAACGGGGAGCTGTTTTTT. This codes for CASSQARNGELFF. The chain joins TRBV14 to TRBJ2-2; D gene unclear. Germline V lookup: CDR1 SGHDN, CDR2 FVKESK. This CDR3 has 13 residues. Trimming removed 1 base from V and 7 bases from J, with 7 bases in between.

About this clonotype: A far larger clone is one base from this, pointing to a likely read error. V is TRBV6-2 or TRBV6-3 and J is TRBJ2-3; 9 bases fit TRBD2. This CDR3 contains 16 residues. The V gene end was trimmed by 2 bases and the J gene end by 2 bases; junction bases not matched to a gene: 5. The germline CDR1 and CDR2 sequences are MNHEY and SVGEGT. The CDR3 protein is CASSYPSGTITDTQYF. The CDR3 region has the DNA TGTGCCAGCAGTTACCCTAGCGGGACTATCACAGATACGCAGTATTTT.

This clonotype was detected many times. The chain joins TRBV29-1 to TRBJ2-3; TRBD2 might be the D (6 bases). From germline, CDR1 is SQVTM and CDR2 ANQGSEA. V was clipped by 3 bases and J by 0 bases, with 13 bases between them. This CDR3 is 15 amino acids long. The chain's CDR3 is CSVEGGRESTDTQYF. The CDR3 coding sequence is TGCAGCGTTGAGGGGGGACGGGAGAGCACAGATACGCAGTATTTT.

The chain combines TRBV20-1 with TRBJ1-6; possibly TRBD1 for D (5 bases). CDR1 and CDR2 (germline): DFQATT, SNEGSKA (reference sequence). This CDR3 contains 14 residues. The ends were cut back, 7 bases at V and 7 bases at J, with 17 bases in the middle. CDR3 DNA sequence: TGCAGTGATAAAACAGGAGGCGAAAATTCACCCCTCCACTTT. Encoded protein: CSDKTGGENSPLHF.

This clonotype has a count of ten or more. The chain recombines TRBV5-1 with TRBJ1-1, with TRBD1 as a possible D gene (6 bases). Per germline, CDR1 SGHRS and CDR2 YFSETQ. The ends were cut back, 4 bases at V and 5 bases at J, with 15 bases in the middle. This CDR3 comprises 14 residues. The CDR3 protein is CASSLTAGQTEAFF. CDR3 in DNA: TGCGCCAGCAGCCTAACTGCAGGACAGACTGAAGCTTTCTTT.

Many counts were recorded for this clonotype. The chain has TRBV5-1 and TRBJ1-1; D ambiguous. The CDR3 sequence is 14 residues long. Deletions cut 4 bases from V and 0 bases from J, with 10 bases between. CDR1 and CDR2 (germline): SGHRS, YFSETQ. CDR3 sequence: CASSQSQVNTEAFF. The CDR3 region has the DNA TGCGCCAGCAGCCAATCACAAGTGAACACTGAAGCTTTCTTT.

This clonotype was counted many times. The V call is TRBV20-1, the J call TRBJ2-1; a possible D gene is TRBD2 (6 bases). The length of the CDR3 is 15 residues. The germline V gene has CDR1 DFQATT and CDR2 SNEGSKA (reference sequence). V was pared by 0 bases and J by 2 bases, with 11 bases between. For the CDR3, the DNA is TGCAGTGCTAGAGACCGGGACTTCCCCTACAATGAGCAGTTCTTC. As protein: CSARDRDFPYNEQFF.

The J gene is TRBJ2-3, the V gene TRBV30; a possible D gene is TRBD2 (6 bases). The CDR3 is 13 amino acids. V lost 0 bases and J lost 4, with 8 bases in between. CDR1 is GTSNPN and CDR2 is SVGIG in the germline V gene (reference sequence). DNA of the CDR3: TGTGCCTGGAGTGTAGGAGGGCCAGATACGCAGTATTTT. It yields the protein CAWSVGGPDTQYF.

This clonotype came up many times. In DNA, the CDR3 is TGTGCCAGCAGCTTGCGGGGTCCCGAGCAGTACTTC. Amino acids: CASSLRGPEQYF. V and J are TRBV5-6 and TRBJ2-7; D perhaps matches TRBD2 (5 bases). Trimming stripped 1 base from V and 6 bases from J, with 8 bases between. Germline-derived CDR1 and CDR2 are SGHDT and YYEEEE. This CDR3 contains 12 residues.

This clonotype showed up just once. The V call is TRBV20-1, the J call TRBJ1-2; 10 nucleotides line up with TRBD1. Per germline, CDR1 DFQATT and CDR2 SNEGSKA (reference sequence). V trimming: 5 bases; J trimming: 2 bases; junction bases outside the gene matches: 11. The CDR3 spans 16 residues. CDR3 sequence reads: CSARPGQGTSNYGYTF. The CDR3 region has the DNA TGCAGTGCTCGACCGGGACAGGGGACGAGCAACTATGGCTACACCTTC.

Points on this clonotype: With only one base between it and a far larger clone, this is likely a read error. J is TRBJ1-5 and V is TRBV6-2 or TRBV6-3; TRBD1 matches 7 bases. Germline lookup yields CDR1 MNHEY and CDR2 SVGEGT. This CDR3 spans 13 amino acids. For the CDR3, the DNA is TGTCCCAGCAGGGGGGGGAGCAATCAGCCCCAGCATTTT. Translating gives CPSRGGSNQPQHF.

This clonotype has just a few counts. The junction departs from germline at one end; a sequencing error may be responsible. The chain uses TRBV6-4 and TRBJ2-2, with 9 bases aligning to TRBD1. Germline CDR1 reads MRHNA; CDR2 reads SNTAGT. CDR3 length: 16 residues. The CDR3 coding sequence is TGTGCCAGCAGTGACTCCGGACAGGGGAACATCGGGGAGCTGTTTTTT. It is translated as CASSDSGQGNIGELFF.

This clonotype was detected many times. The rearrangement uses TRBV10-2 and TRBJ2-3, with 10 nucleotides matching TRBD1. In germline, CDR1 is WSHSY, CDR2 SAAADI. J gave up 10 bases and V 10 bases, and 11 bases lay outside the gene matches. There are 13 residues in the CDR3. The CDR3 here is CATSSGQGLSQYF. For the CDR3, the DNA is TGCGCCACCTCATCGGGACAGGGGCTTTCGCAGTATTTT.